The clone carrying this T cell receptor beta chain was seen a few times. Its antigen is undetermined. The source of the sample is a study of shared clonotypes between healthy human individuals. Study overall: There were three CD4 naive, three CD4 memory, two CD8 naive and one CD8 memory plates per donor. Notes on the study in general: Approximately 5% was the fraction of naive CD4 clonotypes found shared across a few donors.

Partitioning of CD4+ cells yielded a CD45RA+ naive subset and a CD45RA-negative memory subset. Only in-frame clones appear in the TCRdb table, and some are missing; sequencing was by immunoSEQ multiplex PCR. The sample shows 780,000 or so clones, 55% to 75% of them seen only once. V lost 6 bases to trimming and J lost 4 bases, with 28 bases between them. This CDR3 contains 19 residues. Per germline, CDR1 LNHDA and CDR2 SQIVND (reference sequence). This chain joins TRBV19 and TRBJ1-5; weak D call: TRBD1 (6 bases). Sequencing used memory CD4+ T cells sorted from blood. Regarding subset: CD45RA-negative fraction. This sequence originates from a woman aged 25 to 39 in good health. The CDR3 DNA reads TGTGCCAGTAGGCCGCCCCTCTCGGGACAACTAATGGGGAATCAGCCCCAGCATTTT. Its protein product is CASRPPLSGQLMGNQPQHF.